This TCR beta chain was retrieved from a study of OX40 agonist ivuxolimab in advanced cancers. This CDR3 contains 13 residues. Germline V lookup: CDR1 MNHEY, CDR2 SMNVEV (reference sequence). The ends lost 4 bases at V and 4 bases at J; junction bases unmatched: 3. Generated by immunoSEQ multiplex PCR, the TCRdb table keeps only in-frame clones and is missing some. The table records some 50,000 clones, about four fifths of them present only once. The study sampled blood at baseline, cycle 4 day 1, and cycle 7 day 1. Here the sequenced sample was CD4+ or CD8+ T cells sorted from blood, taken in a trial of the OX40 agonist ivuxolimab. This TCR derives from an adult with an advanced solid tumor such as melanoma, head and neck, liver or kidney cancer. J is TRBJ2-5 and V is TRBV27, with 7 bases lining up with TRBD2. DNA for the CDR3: TGTGCCAGCAGTTGGAGGGAGGGAGAGACCCAGTACTTC. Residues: CASSWREGETQYF.